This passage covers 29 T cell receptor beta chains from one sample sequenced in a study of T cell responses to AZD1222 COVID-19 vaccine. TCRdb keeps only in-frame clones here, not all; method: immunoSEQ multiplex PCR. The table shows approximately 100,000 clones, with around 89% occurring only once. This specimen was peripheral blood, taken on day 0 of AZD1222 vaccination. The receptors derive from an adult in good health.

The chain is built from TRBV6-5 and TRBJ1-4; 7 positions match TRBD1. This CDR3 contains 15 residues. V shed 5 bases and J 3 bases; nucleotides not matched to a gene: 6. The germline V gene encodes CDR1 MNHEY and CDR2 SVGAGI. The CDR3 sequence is CASSPQGRANEKLFF. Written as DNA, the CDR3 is TGTGCCAGCAGTCCACAGGGGCGGGCTAATGAAAAACTGTTTTTT.

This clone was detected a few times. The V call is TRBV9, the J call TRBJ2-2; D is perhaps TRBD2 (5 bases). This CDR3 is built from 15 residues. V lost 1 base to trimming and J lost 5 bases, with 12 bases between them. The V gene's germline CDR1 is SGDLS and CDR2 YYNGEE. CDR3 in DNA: TGTGCCAGCAGCGTATTCGGTCGCGGGACCGGGGAGCTGTTTTTT. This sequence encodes CASSVFGRGTGELFF.

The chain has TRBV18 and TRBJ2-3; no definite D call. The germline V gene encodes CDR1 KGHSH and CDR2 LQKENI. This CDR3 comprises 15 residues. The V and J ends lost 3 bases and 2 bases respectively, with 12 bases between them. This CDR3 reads CASSPPPKPTDTQYF. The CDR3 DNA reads TGTGCCAGCTCACCTCCCCCGAAGCCCACAGATACGCAGTATTTT. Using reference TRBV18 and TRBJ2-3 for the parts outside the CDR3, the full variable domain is NAGVMQNPRHLVRRRGQEARLRCSPMKGHSHVYWYRQLPEEGLKFMVYLQKENIIDESGMPKERFSAEFPKEGPSILRIQQVVRGDSAAYFCASSPPPKPTDTQYFGPGTRLTVL.

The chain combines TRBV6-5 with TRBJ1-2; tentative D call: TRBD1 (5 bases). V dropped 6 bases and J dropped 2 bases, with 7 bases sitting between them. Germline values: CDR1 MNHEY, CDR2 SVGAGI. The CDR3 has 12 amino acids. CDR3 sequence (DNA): TGTGCCAGCAGCCCAGGGAACTATGGCTACACCTTC. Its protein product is CASSPGNYGYTF.

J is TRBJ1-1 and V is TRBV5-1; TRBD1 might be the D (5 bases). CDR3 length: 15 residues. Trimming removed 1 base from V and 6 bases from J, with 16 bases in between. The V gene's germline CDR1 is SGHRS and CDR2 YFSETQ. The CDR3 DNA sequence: TGCGCCAGCAGCTTGTTTCCGGGACTGAGCGCTGAAGCTTTCTTT. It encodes CASSLFPGLSAEAFF.

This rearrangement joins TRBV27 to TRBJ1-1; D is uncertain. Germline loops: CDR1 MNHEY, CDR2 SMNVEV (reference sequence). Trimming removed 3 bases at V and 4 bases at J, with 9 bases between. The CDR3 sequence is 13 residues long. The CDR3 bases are TGTGCCAGCAGTTTCTATGGGCTCACTGAAGCTTTCTTT. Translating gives CASSFYGLTEAFF.

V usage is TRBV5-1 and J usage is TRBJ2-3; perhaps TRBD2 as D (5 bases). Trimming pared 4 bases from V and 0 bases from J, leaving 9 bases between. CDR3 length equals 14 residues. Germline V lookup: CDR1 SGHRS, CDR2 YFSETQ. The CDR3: CASSEGDSTDTQYF. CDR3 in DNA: TGCGCCAGCAGCGAGGGTGATAGCACAGATACGCAGTATTTT.

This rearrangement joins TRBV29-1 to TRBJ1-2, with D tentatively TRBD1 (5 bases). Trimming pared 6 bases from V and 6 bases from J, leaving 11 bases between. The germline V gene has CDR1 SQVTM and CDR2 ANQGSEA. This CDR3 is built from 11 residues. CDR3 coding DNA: TGCAGCGTGGCCGGGGGTGATGGCTACACCTTC. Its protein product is CSVAGGDGYTF.

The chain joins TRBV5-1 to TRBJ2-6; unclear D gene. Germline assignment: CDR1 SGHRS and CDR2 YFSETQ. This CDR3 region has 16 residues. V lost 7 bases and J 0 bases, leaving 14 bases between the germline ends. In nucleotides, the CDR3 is TGCGCCAGCGTAGAGACTTATTACTCTGGGGCCAACGTCCTGACTTTC. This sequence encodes CASVETYYSGANVLTF.

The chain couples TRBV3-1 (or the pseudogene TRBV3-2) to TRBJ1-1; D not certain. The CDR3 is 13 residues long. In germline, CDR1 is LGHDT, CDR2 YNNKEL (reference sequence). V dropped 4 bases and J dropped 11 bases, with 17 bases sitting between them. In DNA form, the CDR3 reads TGTGCCAGCAGCCCAGAGGGATCGAGAGGGGCTTTCTTT. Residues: CASSPEGSRGAFF.

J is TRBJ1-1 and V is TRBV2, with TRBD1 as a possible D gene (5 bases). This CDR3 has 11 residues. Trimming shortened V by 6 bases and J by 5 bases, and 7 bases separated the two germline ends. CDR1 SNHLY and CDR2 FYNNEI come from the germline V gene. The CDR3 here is CASRYRTEAFF. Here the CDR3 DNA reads TGTGCCAGCAGGTACAGGACTGAAGCTTTCTTT.

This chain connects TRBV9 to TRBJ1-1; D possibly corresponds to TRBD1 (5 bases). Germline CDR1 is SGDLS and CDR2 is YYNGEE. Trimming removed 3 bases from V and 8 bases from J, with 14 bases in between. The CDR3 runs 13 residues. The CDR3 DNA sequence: TGTGCCAGCAGCGAGAGAGGGGCAGAGGAAGCTTTCTTT. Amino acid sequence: CASSERGAEEAFF.

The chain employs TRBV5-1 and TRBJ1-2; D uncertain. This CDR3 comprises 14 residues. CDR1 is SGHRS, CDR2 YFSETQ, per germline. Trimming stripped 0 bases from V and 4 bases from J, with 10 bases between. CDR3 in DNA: TGCGCCAGCAGCTTGGATCTGTTGAGCTATGGCTACACCTTC. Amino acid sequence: CASSLDLLSYGYTF. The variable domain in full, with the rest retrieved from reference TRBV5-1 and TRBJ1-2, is KAGVTQTPRYLIKTRGQQVTLSCSPISGHRSVSWYQQTPGQGLQFLFEYFSETQRNKGNFPGRFSGRQFSNSRSEMNVSTLELGDSALYLCASSLDLLSYGYTFGSGTRLTVV.

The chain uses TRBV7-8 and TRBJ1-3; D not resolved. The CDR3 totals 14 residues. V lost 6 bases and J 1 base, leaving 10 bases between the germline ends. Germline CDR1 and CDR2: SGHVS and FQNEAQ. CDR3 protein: CASSPRWSGNTIYF. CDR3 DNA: TGTGCCAGCAGTCCCCGTTGGTCTGGAAACACCATATATTTT.

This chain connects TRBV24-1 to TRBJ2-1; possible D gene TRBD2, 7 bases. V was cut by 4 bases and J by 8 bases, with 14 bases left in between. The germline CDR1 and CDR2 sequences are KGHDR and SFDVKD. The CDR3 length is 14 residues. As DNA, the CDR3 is TGTGCCACCAGTGACTTGAGGGGGGGGGATGAGCAGTTCTTC. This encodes CATSDLRGGDEQFF.

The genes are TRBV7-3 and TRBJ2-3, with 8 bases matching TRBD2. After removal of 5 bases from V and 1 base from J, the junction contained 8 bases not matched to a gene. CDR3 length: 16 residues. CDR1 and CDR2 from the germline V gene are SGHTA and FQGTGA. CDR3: CASSPKGRGGTDTQYF. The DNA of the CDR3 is TGTGCCAGCAGCCCCAAAGGGCGGGGGGGCACAGATACGCAGTATTTT.

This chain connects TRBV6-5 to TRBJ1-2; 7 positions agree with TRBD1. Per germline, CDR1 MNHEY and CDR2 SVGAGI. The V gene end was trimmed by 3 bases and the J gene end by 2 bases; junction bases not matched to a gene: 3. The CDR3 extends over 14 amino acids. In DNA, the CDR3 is TGTGCCAGCAGTTATCAGACAGGGAACTATGGCTACACCTTC. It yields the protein CASSYQTGNYGYTF.

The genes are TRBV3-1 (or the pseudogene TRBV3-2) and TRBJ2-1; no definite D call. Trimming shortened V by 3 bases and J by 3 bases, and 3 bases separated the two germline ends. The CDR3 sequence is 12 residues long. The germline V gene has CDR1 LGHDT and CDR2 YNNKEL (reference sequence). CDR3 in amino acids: CASSHYYNEQFF. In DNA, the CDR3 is TGTGCCAGCAGCCATTACTACAATGAGCAGTTCTTC.

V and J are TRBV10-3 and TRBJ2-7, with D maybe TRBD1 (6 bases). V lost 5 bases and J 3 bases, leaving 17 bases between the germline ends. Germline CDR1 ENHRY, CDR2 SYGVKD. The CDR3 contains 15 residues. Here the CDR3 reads CAISKDRGGRYEQYF. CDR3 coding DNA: TGTGCCATCAGTAAGGACAGAGGAGGTCGCTACGAGCAGTACTTC.

The CDR3 nucleotides are TGCGCCAGCAGCCAAGCCACCGGGACAGGAGAAGCCTCCTACAATGAGCAGTTCTTC. It translates to CASSQATGTGEASYNEQFF. V and J are TRBV4-1 and TRBJ2-1; 8 bases fit TRBD1. Trimming at V came to 1 base and at J to 0 bases, leaving 11 bases not matched to a gene. Germline assignment: CDR1 MGHRA and CDR2 YSYEKL. The CDR3 is made up of 19 amino acids.

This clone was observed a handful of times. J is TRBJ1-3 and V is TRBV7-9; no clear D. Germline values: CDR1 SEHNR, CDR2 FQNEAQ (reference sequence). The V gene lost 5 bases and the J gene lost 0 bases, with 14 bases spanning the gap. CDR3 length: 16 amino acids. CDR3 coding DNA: TGTGCCAGCAGCCCGGGTGAGCTGATCTCTGGAAACACCATATATTTT. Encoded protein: CASSPGELISGNTIYF.

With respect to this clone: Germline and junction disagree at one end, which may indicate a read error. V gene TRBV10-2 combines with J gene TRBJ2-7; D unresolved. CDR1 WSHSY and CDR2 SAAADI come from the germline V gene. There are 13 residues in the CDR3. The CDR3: CTSSESLIYEQYF. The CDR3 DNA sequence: TGCACCAGCAGTGAGTCCTTGATATACGAGCAGTACTTC.

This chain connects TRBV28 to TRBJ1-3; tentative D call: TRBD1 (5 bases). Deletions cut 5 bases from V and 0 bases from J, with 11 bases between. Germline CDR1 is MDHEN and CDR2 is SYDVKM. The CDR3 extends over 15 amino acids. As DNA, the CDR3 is TGTGCCAGCAGTCCCCCGGGGGGCTCTGGAAACACCATATATTTT. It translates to CASSPPGGSGNTIYF.

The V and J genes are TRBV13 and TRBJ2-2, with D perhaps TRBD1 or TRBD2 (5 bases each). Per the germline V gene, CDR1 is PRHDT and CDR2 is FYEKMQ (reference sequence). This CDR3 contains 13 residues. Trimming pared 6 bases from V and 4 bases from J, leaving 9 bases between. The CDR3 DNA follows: TGTGCCAGCAGGGCAGGGACCACCGGGGAGCTGTTTTTT. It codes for CASRAGTTGELFF.

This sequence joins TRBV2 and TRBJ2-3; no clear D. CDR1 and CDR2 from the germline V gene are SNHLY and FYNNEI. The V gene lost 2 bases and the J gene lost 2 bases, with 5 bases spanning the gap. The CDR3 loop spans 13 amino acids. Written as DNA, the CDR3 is TGTGCCAGCAGTGAACAGAACACAGATACGCAGTATTTT. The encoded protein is CASSEQNTDTQYF. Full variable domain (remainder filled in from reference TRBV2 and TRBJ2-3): EPEVTQTPSHQVTQMGQEVILRCVPISNHLYFYWYRQILGQKVEFLVSFYNNEISEKSEIFDDQFSVERPDGSNFTLKIRSTKLEDSAMYFCASSEQNTDTQYFGPGTRLTVL.

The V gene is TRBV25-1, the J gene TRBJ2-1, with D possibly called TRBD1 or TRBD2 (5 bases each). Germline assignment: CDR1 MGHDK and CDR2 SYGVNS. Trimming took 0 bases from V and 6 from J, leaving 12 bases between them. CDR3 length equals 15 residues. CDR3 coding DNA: TGTGCCAGCAGTGAATATATGTGGGGGATCAATGAGCAGTTCTTC. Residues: CASSEYMWGINEQFF. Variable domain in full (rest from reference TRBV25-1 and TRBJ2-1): EADIYQTPRYLVIGTGKKITLECSQTMGHDKMYWYQQDPGMELHLIHYSYGVNSTEKGDLSSESTVSRIRTEHFPLTLESARPSHTSQYLCASSEYMWGINEQFFGPGTRLTVL.

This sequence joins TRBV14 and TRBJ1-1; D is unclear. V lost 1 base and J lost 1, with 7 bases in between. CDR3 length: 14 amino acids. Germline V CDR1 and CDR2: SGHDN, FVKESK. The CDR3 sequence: CASSQVSGNTEAFF. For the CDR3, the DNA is TGTGCCAGCAGCCAAGTTTCGGGGAACACTGAAGCTTTCTTT.

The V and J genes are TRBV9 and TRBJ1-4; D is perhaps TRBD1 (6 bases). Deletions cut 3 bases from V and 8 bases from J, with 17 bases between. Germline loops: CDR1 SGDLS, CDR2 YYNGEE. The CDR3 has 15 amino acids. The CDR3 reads CASSEMAGGQEKLFF. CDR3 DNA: TGTGCCAGCAGCGAGATGGCGGGGGGCCAGGAAAAACTGTTTTTT.

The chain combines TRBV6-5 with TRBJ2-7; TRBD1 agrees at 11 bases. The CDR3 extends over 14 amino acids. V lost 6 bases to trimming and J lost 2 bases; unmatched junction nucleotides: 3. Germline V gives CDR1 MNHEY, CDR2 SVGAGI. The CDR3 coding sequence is TGTGCCAGCAGGGGACAGGGGGACCCCTACGAGCAGTACTTC. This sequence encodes CASRGQGDPYEQYF.